This note documents a single TCR beta chain sequence. The V end lost 4 bases, the J end lost 8 bases, and 14 bases lay between the germline ends. Looked up from germline, CDR1 is SQVTM and CDR2 is ANQGSEA. The CDR3 spans 13 residues. The repertoire was sequenced with immunoSEQ multiplex PCR; TCRdb's copy has only in-frame clones and lacks some. Of hundreds of thousands of clones detected, 84% appear once; the ten largest clones hold roughly 8.6%. The sample belongs to a study of blood T cell repertoires in COVID-19. The chain has TRBV29-1 and TRBJ1-4, with D tentatively TRBD1 (5 bases). Sequenced material: peripheral blood. This sequence was found in a human donor in a cohort sampled during active COVID-19. CDR3 in amino acids: CSVAGHLGEKLFF. Here the CDR3 DNA reads TGCAGCGTTGCTGGACACTTAGGGGAAAAACTGTTTTTT. Complete variable domain (other parts from reference TRBV29-1 and TRBJ1-4): SAVISQKPSRDICQRGTSLTIQCQVDSQVTMMFWYRQQPGQSLTLIATANQGSEATYESGFVIDKFPISRPNLTFSTLTVSNMSPEDSSIYLCSVAGHLGEKLFFGSGTQLSVL.